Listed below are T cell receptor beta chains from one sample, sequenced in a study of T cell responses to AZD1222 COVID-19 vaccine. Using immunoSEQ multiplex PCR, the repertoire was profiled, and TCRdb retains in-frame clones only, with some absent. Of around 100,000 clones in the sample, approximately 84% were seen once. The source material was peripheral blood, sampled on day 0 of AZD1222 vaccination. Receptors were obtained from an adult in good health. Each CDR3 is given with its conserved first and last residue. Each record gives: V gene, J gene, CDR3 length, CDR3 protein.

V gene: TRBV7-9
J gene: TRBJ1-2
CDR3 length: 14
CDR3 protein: CASSPPGTNYGYTF

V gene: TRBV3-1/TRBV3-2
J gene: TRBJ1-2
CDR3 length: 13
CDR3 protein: CASSSRAPYGYTF

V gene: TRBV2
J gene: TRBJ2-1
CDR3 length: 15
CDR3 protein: CASSAGRASYNEQFF

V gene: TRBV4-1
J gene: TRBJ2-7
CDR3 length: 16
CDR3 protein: CASSHGGLGVMGEQYF

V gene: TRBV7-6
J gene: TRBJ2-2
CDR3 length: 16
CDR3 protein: CASSPRDTGVAGELFF

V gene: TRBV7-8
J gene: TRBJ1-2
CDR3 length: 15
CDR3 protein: CASSYGQGAGYGYTF

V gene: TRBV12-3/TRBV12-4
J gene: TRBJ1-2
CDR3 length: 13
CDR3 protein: CASSLQGNYGYTF

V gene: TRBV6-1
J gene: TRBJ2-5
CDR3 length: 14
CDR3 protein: CASSEGRVGETQYF

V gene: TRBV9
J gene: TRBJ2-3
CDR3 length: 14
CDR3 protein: CASSVEASTDTQYF

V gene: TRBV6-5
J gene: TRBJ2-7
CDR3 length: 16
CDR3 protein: CASSYWTAFGSYEQYF

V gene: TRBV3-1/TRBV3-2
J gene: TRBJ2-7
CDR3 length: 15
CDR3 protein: CASSQSTAGTGEQYF

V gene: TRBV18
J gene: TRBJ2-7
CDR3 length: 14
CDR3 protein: CASSPDTPSGEQYF

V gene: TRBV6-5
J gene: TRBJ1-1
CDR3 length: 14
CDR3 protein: CASSRTGGLTEAFF